The rows below give T cell receptor beta chains drawn from one sample of a study of Tregs in tolerant kidney transplant recipients. Repertoires were generated with immunoSEQ multiplex PCR, while TCRdb's copy carries only in-frame clones and drops some. The sample comprises under 14,000 clones, about 90% of which are singletons, and 5.5% to 7% rests with the top ten. The antigens of these receptors remain unknown. The source was Tregs from blood cultured with allogeneic cells, collected before the transplant. All receptors come from a human patient who received a combined kidney and bone marrow transplant. CDR3s include the opening cysteine and the closing phenylalanine or tryptophan. A D gene is named only where the DNA matches it firmly. Some rows have no size entry. The others give once, few or many, or a class for an expanded clone.

TGTGCCAGTAGTATCCGGCTAGCTCACAGGGGGCACGAGCAGTACTTC | CASSIRLAHRGHEQYF | TRBD1 | TRBJ2-7 | TRBV19 | once
TGTGCCAGCAGCTTAAGACTAGCGGGAGGCCGCGAGACCCAGTACTTC | CASSLRLAGGRETQYF | TRBD2 | TRBJ2-5 | TRBV7-9 | -
TGTGCCAGCAGTGAATGGGATGGACAGTATAATTCACCCCTCCACTTT | CASSEWDGQYNSPLHF | - | TRBJ1-6 | TRBV25-1 | -
TGTGCCAGCAGCTTGACAGGGGGGAGCTACGAGCAGTACTTC | CASSLTGGSYEQYF | TRBD1 | TRBJ2-7 | TRBV7-2 | -
TGTGCCACCAGCAACCAGGTTGATTACGAGCAGTACTTC | CATSNQVDYEQYF | - | TRBJ2-7 | TRBV15 | -
TGTGCCAGCAGCGCCCTGATGGGATACTCTGGGGCCAACGTCCTGACTTTC | CASSALMGYSGANVLTF | - | TRBJ2-6 | TRBV9 | -
TGTGCCAGCACTGGACAGTTAGTTAACTATGGCTACACCTTC | CASTGQLVNYGYTF | - | TRBJ1-2 | TRBV2 | few
TGTGCCAGCAGCTTATATAGGGCAAGGACACCGAACACTGAAGCTTTCTTT | CASSLYRARTPNTEAFF | - | TRBJ1-1 | TRBV7-9 | -
TGTGCCAGCAGCCCTCGGGACAGTAGTTATGGCTACACCTTC | CASSPRDSSYGYTF | - | TRBJ1-2 | TRBV21-1 | -
TGCGCCAGCAGCTTAACCTTCTCTGGAAACACCATATATTTT | CASSLTFSGNTIYF | - | TRBJ1-3 | TRBV5-1 | -
TGTGCCAGCAGCTTAGGCGGTAATTCACCCCTCCACTTT | CASSLGGNSPLHF | - | TRBJ1-6 | TRBV7-9 | -
TGTGCCATTTCTAGCGGGATCACAGATACGCAGTATTTT | CAISSGITDTQYF | TRBD2 | TRBJ2-3 | TRBV10-3 | -